The T cell receptor (beta chain) under discussion was sequenced for a study of identical twins. This clonotype was seen a single time. Since a much larger clone is just one base distant, this may be a read error. TCRdb recomputed calls from the 5' RACE reads with MiXCR, one row per CDR3 protein. The sample includes about 700,000 distinct CDR3 sequences, 8.5% to 9% seen only once; the top ten take roughly 0.9%. V shed 3 bases and J shed 0 bases, with 13 bases lying between them. Germline assignment: CDR1 SGHRS and CDR2 YFSETQ. There are 15 residues in the CDR3. This same sample was also taken into another study, of yellow fever vaccine responses in identical twins.

The origin of this receptor is a woman younger than 35 in good health. This chain uses TRBV5-1 with TRBJ2-7; D is unresolved. The sample taken for sequencing was PBMCs. The CDR3 protein is CASSYWTEFSYEQYF. In DNA, the CDR3 is TGCGCCAGCAGCTACTGGACGGAGTTCTCCTACGAGCAGTACTTC.